This T cell receptor beta chain was captured in a study of blood T cell repertoires in COVID-19. Across the whole study: Acute-phase and convalescent COVID-19 samples originated in the United States, Italy and Spain.

The Seattle patients, enrolled during active infection, were followed longitudinally. How the authors handled the data: Estimated nucleated cell counts came from reference gene primer amplification. Sequencing used immunoSEQ multiplex PCR; TCRdb keeps in-frame clones, though not all of them. That table is the source of V, J and clone size, and D and trimming were worked out from the DNA. The sample has some 180,000 clones; approximately 91% are singletons. The CDR3 has 15 amino acids. Germline loops: CDR1 KGHSH, CDR2 LQKENI. V gave up 4 bases and J gave up 3 bases, with 13 bases separating them. V and J are TRBV18 and TRBJ2-1; TRBD1 is a possible D gene (5 bases). The sequence came from a man aged 18 to 29 with COVID-19, enrolled during active disease. The material sequenced was peripheral blood. The CDR3 spells CASSLLVGHYNEQFF. For the CDR3, the DNA is TGTGCCAGCTCACTATTGGTAGGACACTACAATGAGCAGTTCTTC.